The rows below give T cell receptor beta chains drawn from one sample of a study of T cells after posttransplantation cyclophosphamide. Clones were sequenced by immunoSEQ multiplex PCR, and TCRdb holds only the in-frame ones, with some missing. The profile covers about 4,100 clones, none occurring a single time. Material: PBMCs, obtained after allogeneic stem cell transplant with posttransplant cyclophosphamide. The receptor source for this set is a young adult female patient who received an allogeneic stem cell transplant from an unrelated donor, was CMV-positive, and had acute GVHD only. Some T cells may arise from the graft donor. CDR3s include the opening cysteine and the closing phenylalanine or tryptophan. Each record gives: V gene, clone size, D gene, J gene, CDR3 DNA, CDR3 protein. A D gene is named only where the DNA matches it firmly. A clone size is listed for some rows: how often the clone was seen (once, few, many), or a class if it is expanded.

V: TRBV27
size: NA
D: NA
J: TRBJ2-1
DNA: TGTGCCAGCAGCCCAACGACTGACGGATTTGGTGAGCAGTTCTTC
CDR3: CASSPTTDGFGEQFF

V: TRBV27
size: medium-sized
D: NA
J: TRBJ2-1
DNA: TGTGCCAGCAGTTTCGCTAGTCGCAATGAGCAGTTCTTC
CDR3: CASSFASRNEQFF

V: TRBV2
size: many
D: NA
J: TRBJ2-7
DNA: TGTGCCAGCAGTGCGTACGAGCAGTACTTC
CDR3: CASSAYEQYF

V: TRBV28
size: many
D: NA
J: TRBJ1-2
DNA: TGTGCCAGCAGTTCAAACCCAGGGAATAGGGGCTACACCTTC
CDR3: CASSSNPGNRGYTF

V: TRBV5-6
size: many
D: TRBD1
J: TRBJ1-1
DNA: TGTGCCAGCCTTTTCCGCAGGGGGCTTTTCAACACTGAAGCTTTCTTT
CDR3: CASLFRRGLFNTEAFF

V: TRBV30
size: few
D: TRBD2
J: TRBJ2-7
DNA: TGTGCCTGGAAAGGGGACCGGCGGGGGGAGCAGGAGTTC
CDR3: CAWKGDRRGEQEF

V: TRBV9
size: many
D: NA
J: TRBJ2-7
DNA: TGTGCCAGCAACAGGGACCCCACGAGCGAGCAGTACTTC
CDR3: CASNRDPTSEQYF

V: TRBV11-3
size: many
D: NA
J: TRBJ2-7
DNA: TGTGCCAGCAGCTTAGCAGGGCCCGGTGTCCACGAGCAGTACTTC
CDR3: CASSLAGPGVHEQYF

V: TRBV28
size: many
D: NA
J: TRBJ1-5
DNA: TGTGCCAGCAGTTTATTAGGGGGTTTCAGGCAGCCCCAGCATTTT
CDR3: CASSLLGGFRQPQHF

V: TRBV5-6
size: many
D: TRBD1
J: TRBJ1-2
DNA: TGTGCCAGCAGCTCGACAGGGTTGGGCTACACCTTC
CDR3: CASSSTGLGYTF

V: TRBV19
size: many
D: NA
J: TRBJ2-2
DNA: TGTGCCAGTAGGGGACATTCCGCGAACACCGGGGAGCTGTTTTTT
CDR3: CASRGHSANTGELFF

V: TRBV10-1
size: medium-sized
D: TRBD2
J: TRBJ2-1
DNA: TGCGCCAGCAGTGTAACCTTAGCGGGAGGGCCACAGAATGAGCAGTTCTTC
CDR3: CASSVTLAGGPQNEQFF

V: TRBV14
size: few
D: TRBD2
J: TRBJ2-7
DNA: TGTGCCAGCAGCCAAGTACGAGCGGGAGGCACATTTTTCTACGAGCAGTACTTC
CDR3: CASSQVRAGGTFFYEQYF

V: TRBV19
size: many
D: NA
J: TRBJ1-1
DNA: TGTGCCAGTAGTGTATTGAGGGCCTCAAGTTCTCGCATGAACACTGAAGCTTTCTTT
CDR3: CASSVLRASSSRMNTEAFF

V: TRBV5-1
size: many
D: TRBD1
J: TRBJ2-7
DNA: TGCGCCAGCAGCGGAGGGACAGGGGGCGTCTACGAGCAGTACTTC
CDR3: CASSGGTGGVYEQYF

V: TRBV18
size: many
D: TRBD1
J: TRBJ2-6
DNA: TGTGCCAGCTCAACAATACCCCGGGACAGGGGCTCTGGGGCCAACGTCCTGACTTTC
CDR3: CASSTIPRDRGSGANVLTF

V: TRBV18
size: many
D: TRBD1
J: TRBJ2-7
DNA: TGTGCCAGCTCGGGGGGACAGGGGGCTACCCACGAGCAGTACTTC
CDR3: CASSGGQGATHEQYF

V: TRBV28
size: many
D: NA
J: TRBJ2-1
DNA: TGTGCCAGCAGTACGCTTTGGAGCTCCTACAATGAGCAGTTCTTC
CDR3: CASSTLWSSYNEQFF

V: TRBV5-1
size: few
D: TRBD1
J: TRBJ2-5
DNA: TGCGCCAGCAGCCATGGACAGGGCCAAGAGACCCAGTACTTC
CDR3: CASSHGQGQETQYF

V: TRBV14
size: many
D: TRBD2
J: TRBJ2-3
DNA: TGTGCCAGCAGACTTAGCGGGGGCACAGATACGCAGTATTTT
CDR3: CASRLSGGTDTQYF

V: TRBV7-9
size: few
D: NA
J: TRBJ1-6
DNA: TGTGCCAGCAGCTTCGTGCGGGGTACCCGCAAGAATTCACCCCTCCACTTT
CDR3: CASSFVRGTRKNSPLHF

V: TRBV7-6
size: many
D: TRBD2
J: TRBJ2-3
DNA: TGTGCCAGCAGCTTAGGGGCGGGAGGGGACACAGATACGCAGTATTTT
CDR3: CASSLGAGGDTDTQYF

V: TRBV30
size: NA
D: NA
J: TRBJ1-2
DNA: TGTGCCTGGAGTCCCGCCAGAAGCTATGGCTACACCTTC
CDR3: CAWSPARSYGYTF

V: TRBV2
size: many
D: NA
J: TRBJ2-5
DNA: TGTGCCAGCAGTGAATTAATAGCGGCCCTCCAAGAGACCCAGTACTTC
CDR3: CASSELIAALQETQYF

V: TRBV19
size: NA
D: NA
J: TRBJ2-5
DNA: TGTGCCAGTAGTAAGGGGGACGAAACCCAGTACTTC
CDR3: CASSKGDETQYF

V: TRBV2
size: many
D: NA
J: TRBJ2-5
DNA: TGTGCCAGCAGGAGAATGACAGCACAAGAGACCCAGCACTTC
CDR3: CASRRMTAQETQHF

V: TRBV6-1
size: many
D: TRBD1
J: TRBJ1-5
DNA: TGTGCCAGCAGTAACAGGGGGCCCAATCAGCCCCAGCATTTT
CDR3: CASSNRGPNQPQHF

V: TRBV27
size: many
D: NA
J: TRBJ2-7
DNA: TGTGCCAGCAGTTTTCTGTCCTCCTACGAGCAGTACTTC
CDR3: CASSFLSSYEQYF

V: TRBV4-1
size: NA
D: NA
J: TRBJ2-5
DNA: TGCGCCAGCAGCCAAGAACCGGGAGAGGAGACCCAGTACTTC
CDR3: CASSQEPGEETQYF

V: TRBV18
size: many
D: NA
J: TRBJ1-1
DNA: TGTGCCAGCTCACCTCAGCAGGGGACTGAAGCTTTCTTT
CDR3: CASSPQQGTEAFF

V: TRBV5-1
size: medium-sized
D: NA
J: TRBJ2-7
DNA: TGCGCCAGCAGCTTGCTAGACAGACGCTCCTACGAGCAGTACTTC
CDR3: CASSLLDRRSYEQYF

V: TRBV19
size: many
D: NA
J: TRBJ1-5
DNA: TGTGCCAGTAGTATACCAGGGATCAATCAGCCCCAGCATTTT
CDR3: CASSIPGINQPQHF

V: TRBV5-1
size: many
D: NA
J: TRBJ1-2
DNA: TGCGCCAGCAGCGCCCAGATGAACTATGGCTACACCTTC
CDR3: CASSAQMNYGYTF

V: TRBV6-7
size: few
D: TRBD1
J: TRBJ2-7
DNA: TGTGCCAGCAGTCACCACAGGGGGAGGTCCTACGAGCAGTACTTC
CDR3: CASSHHRGRSYEQYF

V: TRBV5-8
size: many
D: NA
J: TRBJ1-2
DNA: TGTGCCAGCAGCCTTCCGACAGAAAACTATGGCTACACCTTC
CDR3: CASSLPTENYGYTF

V: TRBV2
size: many
D: NA
J: TRBJ1-5
DNA: TGTGCCAGCAGTGAGGAGAAAACCGGATTGAATCAGCCCCAGCATTTT
CDR3: CASSEEKTGLNQPQHF

V: TRBV10-3
size: many
D: NA
J: TRBJ2-2
DNA: TGTGCCATCAGTGGGGCCTTGAACACCGGGGAGCTGTTTTTT
CDR3: CAISGALNTGELFF

V: TRBV7-9
size: many
D: NA
J: TRBJ2-1
DNA: TGTGCCAGCAGCTCCCCTCAGGGTTTACGTTTGAATGAGCAGTTCTTC
CDR3: CASSSPQGLRLNEQFF

V: TRBV11-2
size: few
D: NA
J: TRBJ1-4
DNA: TGTGCCAGCAGCTTACTGAAAGGGGAGGGAGGAAAGCTGTTTTTT
CDR3: CASSLLKGEGGKLFF

V: TRBV29-1
size: many
D: NA
J: TRBJ2-7
DNA: TGCAGCGTTGAACCGGGGGTAGGCGAGCAGTACTTC
CDR3: CSVEPGVGEQYF

V: TRBV15
size: few
D: NA
J: TRBJ1-4
DNA: TGTGCCACCAGCAGAGATAGACAGACAAATAATGAAAAACTGTTTTTT
CDR3: CATSRDRQTNNEKLFF

V: TRBV19
size: NA
D: NA
J: TRBJ1-5
DNA: TGTGCCAGTAGCCCGGGACTTTATCAGCCCCAGCATTTT
CDR3: CASSPGLYQPQHF

V: TRBV5-6
size: medium-sized
D: NA
J: TRBJ2-2
DNA: TGTGCCAGCAGCCCCTCCCTGAACACCGGGGAGCTGTTTTTT
CDR3: CASSPSLNTGELFF

V: TRBV5-1
size: many
D: NA
J: TRBJ2-7
DNA: TGCGCCAGCAGCTTGGCCCTAGCGAACTACGAGCAGTACTTC
CDR3: CASSLALANYEQYF

V: TRBV9
size: many
D: TRBD1
J: TRBJ2-3
DNA: TGTGCCAGCAGCCCACAGTTCGGACAGGGGTACAGCACAGATACGCAGTATTTT
CDR3: CASSPQFGQGYSTDTQYF

V: TRBV7-8
size: many
D: NA
J: TRBJ2-2
DNA: TGTGCCAGCGCGCGTGGGGAGCTGTTTTTT
CDR3: CASARGELFF

V: TRBV5-1
size: many
D: TRBD1
J: TRBJ2-7
DNA: TGCGCCAGCAGCTTCACAGGGGGTTACCACGAGCAGTACTTC
CDR3: CASSFTGGYHEQYF

V: TRBV4-2
size: many
D: TRBD1
J: TRBJ1-1
DNA: TGTGCCAGCAACCATGGGGGGACAGGGAGAAAGGGGATGAACACTGAAGCTTTCTTT
CDR3: CASNHGGTGRKGMNTEAFF

V: TRBV18
size: many
D: TRBD2
J: TRBJ2-1
DNA: TGTGCCAGCTCACCAAATCCGGGACTAGCGGGAGCTGAGCAGTTCTTC
CDR3: CASSPNPGLAGAEQFF

V: TRBV7-2
size: many
D: NA
J: TRBJ2-7
DNA: TGTGCCAGCAGCGCCAGGGCAGCCAGACCCCACGAGCAGTACTTC
CDR3: CASSARAARPHEQYF

V: TRBV11-2
size: many
D: NA
J: TRBJ2-3
DNA: TGTGCCAGCAGCTTAGATATCACCGGGAGCACAGATACGCAGTATTTT
CDR3: CASSLDITGSTDTQYF

V: TRBV19
size: many
D: TRBD2
J: TRBJ2-2
DNA: TGTGCCAGTAGCTCCGGGACTAGCAACACCGGGGAGCTGTTTTTT
CDR3: CASSSGTSNTGELFF

V: TRBV19
size: many
D: NA
J: TRBJ1-1
DNA: TGTGCCAGTAGTATGCGGGGTGAAGCTTTCTTT
CDR3: CASSMRGEAFF

V: TRBV19
size: NA
D: NA
J: TRBJ1-1
DNA: TGTGCCAGTAGTATCATGGGAGCGAACACTGAAGCTTTCTTT
CDR3: CASSIMGANTEAFF

V: TRBV6-6
size: many
D: NA
J: TRBJ1-5
DNA: TGTGCCAGCAGTTATTACAGGGATCAGCCCCAGCATTTT
CDR3: CASSYYRDQPQHF

V: TRBV7-8
size: many
D: NA
J: TRBJ1-1
DNA: TGTGCCAGCAGCTTAGCGGAGATGAACACTGAAGCTTTCTTT
CDR3: CASSLAEMNTEAFF

V: TRBV2
size: many
D: TRBD1
J: TRBJ1-3
DNA: TGTGCCGGGACAGGCTCTGGAAACACCATATATTTT
CDR3: CAGTGSGNTIYF

V: TRBV2
size: many
D: NA
J: TRBJ1-5
DNA: TGTGCCAGCAGTTGGAGAGGCCGATATAGCAATCAGCCCCAGCATTTT
CDR3: CASSWRGRYSNQPQHF